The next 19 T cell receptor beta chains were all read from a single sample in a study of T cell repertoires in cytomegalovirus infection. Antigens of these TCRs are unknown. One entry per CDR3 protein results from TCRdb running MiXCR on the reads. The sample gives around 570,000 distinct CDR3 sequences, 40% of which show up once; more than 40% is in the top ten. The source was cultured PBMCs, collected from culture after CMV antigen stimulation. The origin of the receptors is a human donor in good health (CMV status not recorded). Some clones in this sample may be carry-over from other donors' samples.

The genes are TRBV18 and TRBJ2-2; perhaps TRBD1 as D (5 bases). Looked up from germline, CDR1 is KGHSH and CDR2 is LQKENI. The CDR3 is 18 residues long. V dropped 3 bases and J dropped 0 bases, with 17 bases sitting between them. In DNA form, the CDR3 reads TGTGCCAGCTCACCGGACACCTTGTACCACCCGAACACCGGGGAGCTGTTTTTT. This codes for CASSPDTLYHPNTGELFF.

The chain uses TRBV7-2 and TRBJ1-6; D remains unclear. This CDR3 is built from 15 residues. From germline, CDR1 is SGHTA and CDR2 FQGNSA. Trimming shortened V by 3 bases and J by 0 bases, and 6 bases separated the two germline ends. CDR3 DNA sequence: TGTGCCAGCAGCTTCAGGAGCTCCTATAATTCACCCCTCCACTTT. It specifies CASSFRSSYNSPLHF.

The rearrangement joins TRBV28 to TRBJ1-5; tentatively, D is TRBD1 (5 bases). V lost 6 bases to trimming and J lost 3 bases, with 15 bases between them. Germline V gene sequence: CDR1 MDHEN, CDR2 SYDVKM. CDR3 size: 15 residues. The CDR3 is CASRYGGTPNQPQHF. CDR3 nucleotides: TGTGCCAGCAGGTACGGGGGGACCCCCAATCAGCCCCAGCATTTT.

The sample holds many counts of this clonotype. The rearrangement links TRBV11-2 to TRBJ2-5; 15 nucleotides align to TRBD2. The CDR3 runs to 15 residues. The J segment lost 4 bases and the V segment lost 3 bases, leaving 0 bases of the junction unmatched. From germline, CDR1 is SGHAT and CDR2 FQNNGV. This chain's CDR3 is CASSLGLAGGETQYF. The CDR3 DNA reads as TGTGCCAGCAGCTTGGGACTAGCGGGAGGAGAGACCCAGTACTTC.

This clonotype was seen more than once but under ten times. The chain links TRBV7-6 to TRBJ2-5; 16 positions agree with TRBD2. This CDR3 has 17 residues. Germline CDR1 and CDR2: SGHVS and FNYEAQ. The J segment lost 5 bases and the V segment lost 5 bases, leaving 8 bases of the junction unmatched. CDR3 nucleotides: TGTGCCAGCAGCAAGGGACTAGCGGGGGGGAGTAGGGAGACCCAGTACTTC. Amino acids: CASSKGLAGGSRETQYF.

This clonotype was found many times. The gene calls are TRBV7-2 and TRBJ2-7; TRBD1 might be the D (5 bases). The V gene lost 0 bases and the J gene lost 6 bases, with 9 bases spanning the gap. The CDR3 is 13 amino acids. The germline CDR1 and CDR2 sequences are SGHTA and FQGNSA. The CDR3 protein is CASSLAREAEQYF. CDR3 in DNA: TGTGCCAGCAGCTTAGCCAGGGAAGCCGAGCAGTACTTC.

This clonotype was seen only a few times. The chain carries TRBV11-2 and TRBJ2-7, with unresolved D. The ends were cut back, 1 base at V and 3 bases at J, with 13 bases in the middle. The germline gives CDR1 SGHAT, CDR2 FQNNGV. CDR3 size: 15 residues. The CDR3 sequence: CASSLVGQQSYEQYF. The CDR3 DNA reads TGTGCCAGCAGCTTAGTAGGGCAACAGAGCTACGAGCAGTACTTC.

Here the CDR3 reads CASSSGSGPQETQYF. The CDR3 nucleotides are TGTGCCAGCAGCAGCGGTTCAGGGCCCCAAGAGACCCAGTACTTC. The chain is built from TRBV7-9 and TRBJ2-5; tentatively, D is TRBD1 or TRBD2 (5 bases each). The CDR3 length is 15 residues. V lost 5 bases and J lost 1, with 14 bases in between. In germline, CDR1 is SEHNR, CDR2 FQNEAQ (reference sequence).

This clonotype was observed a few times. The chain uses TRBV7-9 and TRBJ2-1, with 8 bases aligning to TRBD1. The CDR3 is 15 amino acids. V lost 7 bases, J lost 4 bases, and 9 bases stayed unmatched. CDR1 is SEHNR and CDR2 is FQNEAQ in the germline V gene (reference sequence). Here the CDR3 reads CASTSGQGRYNEQFF. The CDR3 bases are TGTGCCAGCACCTCCGGACAGGGCAGATACAATGAGCAGTTCTTC.

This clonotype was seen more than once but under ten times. DNA of the CDR3: TGTGCCAGCAGCTTAATGGGCCCGCCTGAAGCTTTCTTT. Translating it yields CASSLMGPPEAFF. The chain recombines TRBV7-2 with TRBJ1-1; D unresolved. The CDR3 spans 13 residues. The germline V and J ends were trimmed by 2 bases and 6 bases, with 10 bases remaining between them. The germline CDR1 and CDR2 sequences are SGHTA and FQGNSA.

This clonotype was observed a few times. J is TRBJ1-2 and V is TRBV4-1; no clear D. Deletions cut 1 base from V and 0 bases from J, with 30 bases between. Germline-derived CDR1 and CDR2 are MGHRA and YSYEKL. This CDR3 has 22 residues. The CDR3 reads CASSQGHLRGGMINLANYGYTF. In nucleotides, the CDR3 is TGCGCCAGCAGCCAAGGACACCTCCGGGGAGGGATGATAAATTTAGCTAACTATGGCTACACCTTC.

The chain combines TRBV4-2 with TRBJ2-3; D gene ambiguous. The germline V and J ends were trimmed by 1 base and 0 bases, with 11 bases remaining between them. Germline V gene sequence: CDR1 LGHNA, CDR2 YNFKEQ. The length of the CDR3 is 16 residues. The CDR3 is CASSQALRASTDTQYF. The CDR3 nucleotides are TGTGCCAGCAGCCAAGCTCTCCGTGCTAGCACAGATACGCAGTATTTT.

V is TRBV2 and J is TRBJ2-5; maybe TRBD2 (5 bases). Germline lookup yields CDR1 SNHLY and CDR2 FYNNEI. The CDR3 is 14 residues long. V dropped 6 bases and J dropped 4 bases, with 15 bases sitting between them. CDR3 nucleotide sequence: TGTGCCAGCAGCCCCAGGATCGCGGGAGAGACCCAGTACTTC. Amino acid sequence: CASSPRIAGETQYF.

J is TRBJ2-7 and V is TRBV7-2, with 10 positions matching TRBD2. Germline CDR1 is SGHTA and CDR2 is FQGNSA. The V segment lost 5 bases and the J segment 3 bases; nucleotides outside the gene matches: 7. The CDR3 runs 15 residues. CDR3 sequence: CASSARAGGLYEQYF. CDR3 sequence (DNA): TGTGCCAGCAGCGCCCGAGCGGGAGGGCTCTACGAGCAGTACTTC.

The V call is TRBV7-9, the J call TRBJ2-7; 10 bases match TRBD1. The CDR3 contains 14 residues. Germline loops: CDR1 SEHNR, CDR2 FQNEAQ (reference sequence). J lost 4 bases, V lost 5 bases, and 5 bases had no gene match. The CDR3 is CASSARDRGYEQYF. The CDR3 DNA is TGTGCCAGCAGCGCCCGGGACAGGGGATACGAGCAGTACTTC.

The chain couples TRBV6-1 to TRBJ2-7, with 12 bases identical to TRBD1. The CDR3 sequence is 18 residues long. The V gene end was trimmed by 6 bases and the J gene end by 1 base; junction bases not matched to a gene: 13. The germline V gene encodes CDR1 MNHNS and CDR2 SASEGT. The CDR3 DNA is TGTGCCAGCAGACGCGGCGGGACAGGGGGCCCTCTTTCCTACGAGCAGTACTTC. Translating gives CASRRGGTGGPLSYEQYF.

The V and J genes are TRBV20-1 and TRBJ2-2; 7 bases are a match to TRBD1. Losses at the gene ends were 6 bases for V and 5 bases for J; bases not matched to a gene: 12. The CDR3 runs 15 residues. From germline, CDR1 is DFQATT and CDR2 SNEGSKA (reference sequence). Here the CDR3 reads CSAERQGPGTGELFF. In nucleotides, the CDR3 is TGCAGTGCGGAACGACAGGGACCGGGGACCGGGGAGCTGTTTTTT.

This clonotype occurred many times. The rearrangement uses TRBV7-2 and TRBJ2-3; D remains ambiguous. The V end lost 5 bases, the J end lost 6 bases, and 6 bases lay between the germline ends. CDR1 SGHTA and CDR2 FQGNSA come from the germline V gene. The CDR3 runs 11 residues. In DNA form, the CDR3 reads TGTGCCAGCAGCGTCCGCGATACGCAGTATTTT. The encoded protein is CASSVRDTQYF.

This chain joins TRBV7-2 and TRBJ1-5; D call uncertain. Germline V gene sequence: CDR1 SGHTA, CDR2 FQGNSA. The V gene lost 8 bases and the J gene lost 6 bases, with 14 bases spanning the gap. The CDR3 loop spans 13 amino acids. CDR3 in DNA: TGTGCCAGCGCCCTTACCCGAAGTCAGCCCCAGCATTTT. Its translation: CASALTRSQPQHF.